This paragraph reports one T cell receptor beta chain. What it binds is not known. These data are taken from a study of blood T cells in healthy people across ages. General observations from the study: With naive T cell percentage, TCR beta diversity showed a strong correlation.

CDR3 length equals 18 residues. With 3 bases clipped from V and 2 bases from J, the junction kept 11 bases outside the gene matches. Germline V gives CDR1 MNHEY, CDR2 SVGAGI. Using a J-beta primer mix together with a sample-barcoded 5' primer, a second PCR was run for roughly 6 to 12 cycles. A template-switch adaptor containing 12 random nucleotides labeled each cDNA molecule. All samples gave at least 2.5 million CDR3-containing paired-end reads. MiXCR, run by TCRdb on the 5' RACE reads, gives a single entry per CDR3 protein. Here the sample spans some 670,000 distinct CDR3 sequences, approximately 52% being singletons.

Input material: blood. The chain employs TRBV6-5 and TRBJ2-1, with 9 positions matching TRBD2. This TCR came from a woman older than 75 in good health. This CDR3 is CASSYSPPASGAYNEQFF. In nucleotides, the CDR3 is TGTGCCAGCAGTTATTCCCCTCCCGCTAGCGGGGCCTACAATGAGCAGTTCTTC.